The T cell receptor (beta chain) described here comes from a study of shared clonotypes between healthy human individuals. In the authors' workflow: Sequence data from immunoSEQ were junction-only and lacked quality scores; consequently, filtering differed. Only in-frame clones appear in the TCRdb table, and some are missing; sequencing was by immunoSEQ multiplex PCR. Clone size and V and J calls were adopted from that table, with D and trimming inferred from the DNA. The sample includes 2 million to 2.5 million clones, about 94% of them seen just once. This CDR3 is built from 14 residues. Germline CDR1 is SGHRS and CDR2 is YFSETQ. The V gene end was trimmed by 4 bases and the J gene end by 4 bases; junction bases not matched to a gene: 6.

This clonotype was obtained from a man aged 18 to 29 in good health. Material for sequencing was naive CD4+ T cells sorted from blood. Described subset: CD45RA+ positively selected. The rearrangement links TRBV5-1 to TRBJ1-1, with 8 bases lining up with TRBD1. The CDR3 spells CASSNKTGGTEAFF. In DNA, the CDR3 is TGCGCCAGCAGCAATAAAACAGGGGGCACTGAAGCTTTCTTT.